The sample holds a few counts of the clone carrying this TCR beta chain. Its antigen remains unknown. CDR1 is SGHVS, CDR2 FNYEAQ, per germline. Between the trimmed V and J ends, which lost 8 bases and 6 bases, there was a span of 10 bases. The CDR3 has 11 amino acids. This sample was taken from a study of T cell repertoires in cytomegalovirus infection. About the research overall: The authors used CMV epitopes that were HLA-C-restricted (recently identified) and HLA-B-restricted (well studied). Based on public TCR beta signatures, there were indications of CMV infection and of a matching HLA type.

One entry per CDR3 protein, called by TCRdb with MiXCR from the reads. The table shows roughly 920,000 distinct CDR3 sequences, with roughly 30% occurring only once. Study-wide findings and caveats: Ex vivo responses were dominated by HLA-C-restricted CMV-specific TCR beta clonotypes. Adding up the frequency of public TCR beta families identified people who carried CMV plus the relevant HLA.

The chain joins TRBV7-6 to TRBJ1-2; no firm D call. This receptor was obtained from a human donor in good health (CMV status not recorded). Some clones in this sample may be carry-over from other donors' samples. Sample: cultured CD8+ T cells from PBMCs, taken from culture after CMV antigen stimulation. This chain's CDR3 is CASGNRNGYTF. Written as DNA, the CDR3 is TGTGCCAGCGGCAATAGGAATGGCTACACCTTC.